What follows are 22 T cell receptor beta chains derived from one specimen sequenced in a study of blood T cell repertoires in COVID-19. TCRdb's table, derived via immunoSEQ multiplex PCR, lists solely in-frame clones and lacks some. The sample consists of approximately 50,000 clones, about 83% of them appearing once. Sequenced sample: peripheral blood. All receptors derive from a human donor in a cohort sampled during active COVID-19.

The chain carries TRBV5-1 and TRBJ2-3; 16 bases map to TRBD2. Looked up from germline, CDR1 is SGHRS and CDR2 is YFSETQ. This CDR3 spans 17 amino acids. With 4 bases clipped from V and 1 base from J, the junction kept 3 bases outside the gene matches. The CDR3 DNA follows: TGCGCCAGCAGCCGGGGGACTAGCGGGAGGGGCACAGATACGCAGTATTTT. The encoded protein is CASSRGTSGRGTDTQYF.

The V call is TRBV5-1, the J call TRBJ2-1, with 11 positions matching TRBD2. J lost 5 bases, V lost 4 bases, and 5 bases had no gene match. The CDR3 runs 15 residues. The V gene's germline CDR1 is SGHRS and CDR2 YFSETQ. The DNA of the CDR3 is TGCGCCAGCAGCCCAGGGACTAGCGGACACAATGAGCAGTTCTTC. Protein: CASSPGTSGHNEQFF.

The chain couples TRBV6-5 to TRBJ2-1; tentatively, D is TRBD1 (6 bases). The germline gives CDR1 MNHEY, CDR2 SVGAGI. This CDR3 comprises 15 residues. V dropped 2 bases and J dropped 0 bases, with 8 bases sitting between them. CDR3 amino acids: CASSYDRSSYNEQFF. The CDR3 bases are TGTGCCAGCAGTTACGACAGGAGCTCCTACAATGAGCAGTTCTTC.

This rearrangement joins TRBV14 to TRBJ2-7; TRBD1 matches 8 bases. Germline V lookup: CDR1 SGHDN, CDR2 FVKESK. V lost 3 bases to trimming and J lost 4 bases; unmatched junction nucleotides: 2. The CDR3 runs to 13 residues. CDR3 amino acids: CASSQDREYEQYF. DNA for the CDR3: TGTGCCAGCAGCCAGGACAGGGAATACGAGCAGTACTTC. Using reference TRBV14 and TRBJ2-7 for the parts outside the CDR3, the full variable domain is EAGVTQFPSHSVIEKGQTVTLRCDPISGHDNLYWYRRVMGKEIKFLLHFVKESKQDESGMPNNRFLAERTGGTYSTLKVQPAELEDSGVYFCASSQDREYEQYFGPGTRLTVT.

J is TRBJ2-6 and V is TRBV5-6, with D unclear. Trimming removed 0 bases from V and 0 bases from J, with 7 bases in between. The CDR3 consists of 16 residues. Germline CDR1 SGHDT, CDR2 YYEEEE. CDR3 amino acids: CASSLVRSSGANVLTF. The CDR3 DNA reads as TGTGCCAGCAGCTTGGTCCGGAGCTCTGGGGCCAACGTCCTGACTTTC. Complete variable domain (other parts from reference TRBV5-6 and TRBJ2-6): DAGVTQSPTHLIKTRGQQVTLRCSPKSGHDTVSWYQQALGQGPQFIFQYYEEEERQRGNFPDRFSGHQFPNYSSELNVNALLLGDSALYLCASSLVRSSGANVLTFGAGSRLTVL.

As for this clone: Other DNA sequences from this sample encode an identical CDR3 as well. This chain links TRBV5-1 with TRBJ2-1, with 8 bases lining up with TRBD1. After removal of 2 bases from V and 8 bases from J, the junction contained 3 bases not matched to a gene. CDR3 length: 13 residues. Germline assignment: CDR1 SGHRS and CDR2 YFSETQ. As DNA, the CDR3 is TGCGCCAGCAGCTTACCAGGGGGCGATGAGCAGTTCTTC. Encoded protein: CASSLPGGDEQFF.

This chain links TRBV13 with TRBJ2-5; tentatively, D is TRBD1 (5 bases). This CDR3 is built from 16 residues. Germline assignment: CDR1 PRHDT and CDR2 FYEKMQ (reference sequence). Trimming stripped 7 bases from V and 6 bases from J, with 24 bases between. The CDR3 spells CASKFLGQGHGKTQYF. DNA for the CDR3: TGTGCCAGCAAGTTTCTCGGGCAGGGTCATGGAAAGACCCAGTACTTC.

CDR3 in DNA: TGTGCCAGCAGTTTCCGAACAGAACTCGGCTACACCTTC. This encodes CASSFRTELGYTF. The V and J genes are TRBV7-2 and TRBJ1-2, with no clear D. Germline V gene lookup returns CDR1 SGHTA and CDR2 FQGNSA. The CDR3 is 13 amino acids. Trimming took 6 bases from V and 8 from J, leaving 16 bases between them.

V is TRBV30 and J is TRBJ2-3; TRBD1 matches at 10 bases. The CDR3 runs 15 residues. Germline V gene data show CDR1 as GTSNPN and CDR2 as SVGIG (reference sequence). V gave up 4 bases and J gave up 1 base; unmatched junction bases: 5. For the CDR3, the DNA is TGTGCCTGGAACCCCGGACAGGGGGGCACAGATACGCAGTATTTT. Protein sequence: CAWNPGQGGTDTQYF.

The chain uses TRBV11-2 and TRBJ1-1, with a possible D match to TRBD1 (5 bases). V was cut by 1 base and J by 5 bases, with 8 bases left in between. Germline V gives CDR1 SGHAT, CDR2 FQNNGV. The CDR3 consists of 13 residues. The CDR3 sequence: CASSLVGGTEAFF. DNA for the CDR3: TGTGCCAGCAGCTTAGTCGGGGGAACTGAAGCTTTCTTT. Based on the CDR3 plus reference TRBV11-2 and TRBJ1-1, the full variable domain is EAGVAQSPRYKIIEKRQSVAFWCNPISGHATLYWYQQILGQGPKLLIQFQNNGVVDDSQLPKDRFSAERLKGVDSTLKIQPAKLEDSAVYLCASSLVGGTEAFFGQGTRLTVV.

The CDR3: CASSHNLAGDYNEQFF. CDR3 nucleotides: TGTGCCAGCAGCCACAACCTAGCGGGAGACTACAATGAGCAGTTCTTC. V and J are TRBV3-1 (or the pseudogene TRBV3-2) and TRBJ2-1, with 10 bases that match TRBD2. This CDR3 has 16 amino acids. From germline, CDR1 is LGHDT and CDR2 YNNKEL (reference sequence). The junction had 5 bases not matched to a gene; V was cut back by 3 bases and J by 3 bases.

The chain uses TRBV7-6 and TRBJ2-7, with TRBD1 identical over 9 bases. The germline V gene encodes CDR1 SGHVS and CDR2 FNYEAQ. The V segment lost 5 bases and the J segment 6 bases; nucleotides outside the gene matches: 5. There are 13 residues in the CDR3. The CDR3 region is CASSRDRGSEQYF. CDR3 nucleotide sequence: TGTGCCAGCAGCCGAGACAGGGGGAGCGAGCAGTACTTC.

The rearrangement joins TRBV11-2 to TRBJ2-4; D gene ambiguous. The germline gives CDR1 SGHAT, CDR2 FQNNGV. V lost 6 bases and J 2 bases, leaving 11 bases between the germline ends. This CDR3 region has 14 residues. CDR3 residues: CASSGPLSKNIQYF. Written as DNA, the CDR3 is TGTGCCAGCAGTGGCCCTTTATCCAAAAACATTCAGTACTTC.

The V call is TRBV7-2, the J call TRBJ1-6; D might be TRBD1 (6 bases). There are 15 residues in the CDR3. Germline CDR1 SGHTA, CDR2 FQGNSA. V was trimmed by 7 bases and J by 4 bases, leaving 14 bases between them. The CDR3 region has the DNA TGTGCCAGCAACCCAACCACAGGGTATAATTCACCCCTCCACTTT. Amino acid sequence: CASNPTTGYNSPLHF.

This rearrangement joins TRBV7-2 to TRBJ2-5; D gene ambiguous. The CDR3 consists of 14 residues. Trimming removed 0 bases at V and 3 bases at J, with 8 bases between. The germline gives CDR1 SGHTA, CDR2 FQGNSA. CDR3 protein: CASSLALTEETQYF. CDR3 in DNA: TGTGCCAGCAGCTTAGCGTTAACAGAAGAGACCCAGTACTTC. Full variable domain (missing parts from reference TRBV7-2 and TRBJ2-5): GAGVSQSPSNKVTEKGKDVELRCDPISGHTALYWYRQSLGQGLEFLIYFQGNSAPDKSGLPSDRFSAERTGGSVSTLTIQRTQQEDSAVYLCASSLALTEETQYFGPGTRLLVL.

V is TRBV18 and J is TRBJ1-5; TRBD1 might be the D (6 bases). The germline gives CDR1 KGHSH, CDR2 LQKENI. The CDR3 runs to 15 residues. V was shortened by 2 bases and J by 2 bases, with 10 bases between the two germline ends. CDR3: CASSPSTGGNQPQHF. In nucleotides, the CDR3 is TGTGCCAGCTCACCATCGACAGGAGGCAATCAGCCCCAGCATTTT.

The V and J genes are TRBV15 and TRBJ1-2; D is possibly TRBD1 (6 bases). This CDR3 has 15 residues. Germline-derived CDR1 and CDR2 are LNHNV and YYDKDF (reference sequence). V lost 0 bases to trimming and J lost 5 bases, with 13 bases between them. CDR3: CATSRDTGGPYGYTF. The DNA of the CDR3 is TGTGCCACCAGCAGAGACACGGGGGGCCCTTATGGCTACACCTTC.

This sequence joins TRBV19 and TRBJ2-1, with 10 bases aligning to TRBD2. Trimming took 3 bases from V and 2 from J; bases not matched to a gene: 10. The length of the CDR3 is 18 residues. Germline V gives CDR1 LNHDA, CDR2 SQIVND (reference sequence). CDR3 amino acids: CASSITGTSAPPYNEQFF. The DNA of the CDR3 is TGTGCCAGTAGTATTACCGGGACTAGCGCCCCCCCCTACAATGAGCAGTTCTTC.

The V gene is TRBV4-1, the J gene TRBJ2-1, with 8 positions matching TRBD2. Germline assignment: CDR1 MGHRA and CDR2 YSYEKL. V was pared by 4 bases and J by 0 bases, with 11 bases of the junction left unmatched. The length of the CDR3 is 18 residues. CDR3 in DNA: TGCGCCAGCAGCCGTGAGGCGAATCGGGGGGGCTCCTACAATGAGCAGTTCTTC. Protein sequence: CASSREANRGGSYNEQFF.

The chain couples TRBV4-2 to TRBJ2-1, with unresolved D. The germline V and J ends were trimmed by 0 bases and 6 bases, with 9 bases remaining between them. The CDR3 sequence is 14 residues long. Germline CDR1 LGHNA, CDR2 YNFKEQ. In DNA, the CDR3 is TGTGCCAGCAGCCAAGATCTAGTAAGCAATGAGCAGTTCTTC. Amino acids: CASSQDLVSNEQFF.

The rearrangement links TRBV24-1 to TRBJ1-2, with a possible D match to TRBD1 (6 bases). Germline V gene sequence: CDR1 KGHDR, CDR2 SFDVKD. Trimming stripped 4 bases from V and 0 bases from J, with 17 bases between. The CDR3 is made up of 17 amino acids. The CDR3 loop reads CATSDQGRGRANYGYTF. The CDR3 DNA sequence: TGTGCCACCAGTGACCAAGGCAGGGGCCGAGCTAACTATGGCTACACCTTC.

The chain combines TRBV5-1 with TRBJ2-5, with no clear D. Looked up from germline, CDR1 is SGHRS and CDR2 is YFSETQ. V dropped 7 bases and J dropped 5 bases, with 9 bases sitting between them. The CDR3 loop spans 11 amino acids. CDR3 amino acids: CASGAGETQYF. The CDR3 DNA reads TGCGCCAGCGGAGCTGGGGAGACCCAGTACTTC.